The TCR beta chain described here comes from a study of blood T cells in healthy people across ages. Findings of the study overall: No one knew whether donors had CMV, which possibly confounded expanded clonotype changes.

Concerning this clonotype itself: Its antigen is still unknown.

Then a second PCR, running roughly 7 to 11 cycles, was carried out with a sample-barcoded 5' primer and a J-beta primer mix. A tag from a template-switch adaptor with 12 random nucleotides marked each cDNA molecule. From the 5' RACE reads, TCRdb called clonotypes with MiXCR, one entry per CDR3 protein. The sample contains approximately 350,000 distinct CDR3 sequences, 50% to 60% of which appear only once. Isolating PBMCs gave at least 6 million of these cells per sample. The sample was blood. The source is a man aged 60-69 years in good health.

The CDR3 is CSARYSGVKDTQYF. The DNA for the CDR3 is TGCAGTGCCCGGTACAGCGGGGTAAAAGATACGCAGTATTTT. The V and J genes are TRBV20-1 and TRBJ2-3, with 7 bases lining up with TRBD2. The V and J ends lost 6 bases and 5 bases, in that order; junction bases with no gene match: 11. Per the germline V gene, CDR1 is DFQATT and CDR2 is SNEGSKA (reference sequence). CDR3 size: 14 residues.